Listed below are T cell receptor beta chains from one sample, sequenced in a study of cytomegalovirus exposure and HLA in healthy donors. Libraries were prepared by immunoSEQ multiplex PCR; TCRdb keeps only in-frame clonotypes and omits some of them. The sample's table shows roughly 80,000 clones. The sequenced sample was PBMCs. These receptors were obtained from a man in his forties or fifties in good health and CMV-seropositive. Both conserved end residues are part of each CDR3. D genes are given only for firm matches.

- TRBJ2-1 TRBV5-1 TGCGCCAGCAGCTTGGAACACCAGAACAATGAGCAGTTCTTC CASSLEHQNNEQFF
TRBD2 TRBJ2-3 TRBV12-5 TGTGCTAGTGGCCGGACTAGCGGGGGAACAGATACGCAGTATTTT CASGRTSGGTDTQYF
- TRBJ2-3 TRBV5-1 TGCGCCAGCAGCTTCCCTCTTGGGACAAGCACAGATACGCAGTATTTT CASSFPLGTSTDTQYF
TRBD1 TRBJ1-2 TRBV25-1 TGTGCCAGCAGAGGGGGCCGGCCCCTAGTTAACTATGGCTACACCTTC CASRGGRPLVNYGYTF
TRBD2 TRBJ2-7 TRBV5-1 TGCGCCAGCAGCCCGAGAAGCGGGAGGGAAAACGAGCAGTACTTC CASSPRSGRENEQYF
TRBD2 TRBJ2-5 TRBV5-6 TGTGCCAGCAGCTTCGCCCCCGGACTAGCGGGGGGATTGGGGGAGACCCAGTACTTC CASSFAPGLAGGLGETQYF
- TRBJ2-3 TRBV9 TGTGCCAGCAGCGTAGTTCTGTCCGAGGATACGCAGTATTTT CASSVVLSEDTQYF
TRBD1 TRBJ1-2 TRBV6-1 TGTGCCAGCACCCTAGGGACAGCCGCTAACTATGGCTACACCTTC CASTLGTAANYGYTF
- TRBJ1-1 TRBV7-3 TGTGCCAGCAGCTCTGAGCTGAGCACTGAAGCTTTCTTT CASSSELSTEAFF
- TRBJ2-5 TRBV11-2 TGTGCCAGCAGCTTAGATACCAGGGAGACCCAGTACTTC CASSLDTRETQYF
- TRBJ1-1 TRBV5-1 TGCGCCAGCAGCCTTACCCAGGCGAACACTGAAGCTTTCTTT CASSLTQANTEAFF
- TRBJ2-3 TRBV9 TGTGCCAGCAGCGCACAGTCTTCTAGCACAGATACGCAGTATTTT CASSAQSSSTDTQYF
- TRBJ1-2 TRBV4-1 TGCGCCAGCAGCCAAGGGGGGACACCCGATTATGGCTACACCTTC CASSQGGTPDYGYTF
- TRBJ1-1 TRBV19 TGTGCCAGTAGCAAAACAGAGGGGGCTGAAGCTTTCTTT CASSKTEGAEAFF
- TRBJ1-2 TRBV5-5 TGTGCCAGCAGCTTGGCGAGCAGGGCGACCTATGGCTACACCTTC CASSLASRATYGYTF
- TRBJ2-1 TRBV7-8 TGTGCCAGCAGCCCTCGAGGGACTTATTACAATGAGCAGTTCTTC CASSPRGTYYNEQFF
TRBD1 TRBJ2-7 TRBV28 TGTGCCAGCCAAAGGGACAGTTCAGTCTCCTACGAGCAGTACTTC CASQRDSSVSYEQYF
- TRBJ1-1 TRBV25-1 TGTGCCAGCAGCCCCAGGGGTGATGCTGAAGCTTTCTTT CASSPRGDAEAFF
- TRBJ2-5 TRBV18 TGTGCCAGCTCACCGTCACAGGTGGGGGAGACCCAGTACTTC CASSPSQVGETQYF
- TRBJ1-2 TRBV19 TGTGCCAGTCTCCGGGACGGGGGATACTATGGCTACACCTTC CASLRDGGYYGYTF
TRBD1 TRBJ1-2 TRBV30 TGTGCCTGGAGTGTACCGACAGGGAACTATGGCTACACCTTC CAWSVPTGNYGYTF
TRBD1 TRBJ2-3 TRBV30 TGTGCCTTGGGGGACAGTCGCACAGATACGCAGTATTTT CALGDSRTDTQYF
TRBD1 TRBJ1-1 TRBV9 TGTGCCAGCAGCACAGGGGGAGGGGAGAACACTGAAGCTTTCTTT CASSTGGGENTEAFF
- TRBJ1-1 TRBV5-1 TGCGCCAGCAGCTCCTGGGGAGAAGGGACTGAAGCTTTCTTT CASSSWGEGTEAFF
- TRBJ2-1 TRBV28 TGTGCCAGCAGTGAGGTTGGCTCCAACCCCTCCGACAATGAGCAGTTCTTC CASSEVGSNPSDNEQFF
TRBD1 TRBJ2-2 TRBV5-6 TGTGCCAGCACCCTACAGGGGGCAAACACCGGGGAGCTGTTTTTT CASTLQGANTGELFF
TRBD2 TRBJ2-5 TRBV7-9 TGTGCCAGCAGCCCCAGCGGGGGGGAGACCCAGTACTTC CASSPSGGETQYF
- TRBJ2-3 TRBV30 TGTGCCTGGACTAGGTTGGATACGCAGTATTTT CAWTRLDTQYF
- TRBJ2-2 TRBV5-1 TGCGCCAGCAGCTTCCCAGGGGCTCCCGGGGAGCTGTTTTTT CASSFPGAPGELFF
- TRBJ1-1 TRBV7-2 TGTGCCAGCATTCGGAACGCGGCGGAGAACACTGAAGCTTTCTTT CASIRNAAENTEAFF
TRBD1 TRBJ1-1 TRBV29-1 TGCAGCGTTGAACGGACAGGGGGGGGGAACACTGAAGCTTTCTTT CSVERTGGGNTEAFF
- TRBJ1-2 TRBV14 TGTGCCAGCAGCCCCCTGGGGAGTGGCTACACCTTC CASSPLGSGYTF
- TRBJ1-1 TRBV5-1 TGCGCCAGCAGCCCGGAGCGAGACACTGAAGCTTTCTTT CASSPERDTEAFF
- TRBJ1-1 TRBV2 TGTGCCAGCACCAAATATCAGGACACTGAAGCTTTCTTT CASTKYQDTEAFF
- TRBJ2-1 TRBV2 TGTGCCAGCAGTTTTGGACTCAACAATGAGCAGTTCTTC CASSFGLNNEQFF
TRBD1 TRBJ2-2 TRBV5-8 TGTGCCAGCAGCTCTTACTACTACAACCGGGACAGCTACACCGGGGAGCTGTTTTTT CASSSYYYNRDSYTGELFF
- TRBJ2-7 TRBV6-5 TGTGCCAGCAGTTTGGAGGGAGGCTACGAGCAGTACTTC CASSLEGGYEQYF
- TRBJ1-4 TRBV10-2 TGCGCCAGCAGGCCCGACAGAATGCCGGGCGAAAAACTGTTTTTT CASRPDRMPGEKLFF
TRBD1 TRBJ2-7 TRBV15 TGTGCCACCAGCAGAGACGCCGTAGACAGGGGGTACTCCTACGAGCAGTACTTC CATSRDAVDRGYSYEQYF
TRBD2 TRBJ2-1 TRBV19 TGTGCCAGTACGAGAGGACTAGCGGGGAGGAATGAGCAGTTCTTC CASTRGLAGRNEQFF
- TRBJ2-2 TRBV5-1 TGCGCCAGCAGCTTTCGACAGAATACCGGGGAGCTGTTTTTT CASSFRQNTGELFF
- TRBJ1-3 TRBV5-1 TGCGCCAGCAGCGTCCTAGGGGACTCTGGAAACACCATATATTTT CASSVLGDSGNTIYF
- TRBJ1-2 TRBV7-2 TGTGCCAGCAGCTTAGATTATGGGGGCTCTGGTGGCTACACCTTC CASSLDYGGSGGYTF
- TRBJ1-4 TRBV4-1 TGCGCCAGCAGCCAGGTTCAGGCTCCGGGGGAAAAACTGTTTTTT CASSQVQAPGEKLFF
- TRBJ2-1 TRBV5-1 TGCGCCAGCAGCTTGTACCTAGCTGATGAGCAGTTCTTC CASSLYLADEQFF
TRBD1 TRBJ2-3 TRBV7-2 TGTGCCAGCAGCTTACCACCAGGGGGAGTGGATACGCAGTATTTT CASSLPPGGVDTQYF
- TRBJ2-5 TRBV5-4 TGTGCCAGCAGTTCCAGGCAGGCCCCTGCCCAAGAGACCCAGTACTTC CASSSRQAPAQETQYF
- TRBJ1-1 TRBV19 TGTGCCAGTATCGGCCCGACAGTAACGAACACTGAAGCTTTCTTT CASIGPTVTNTEAFF
- TRBJ1-5 TRBV19 TGTGCCAGTAGTATCGGCGGGTTAAATCAGCCCCAGCATTTT CASSIGGLNQPQHF
- TRBJ1-2 TRBV6-1 TGTGCCAGCAGTGAAACAGACTACGGAGGCTACACCTTC CASSETDYGGYTF
- TRBJ1-2 TRBV5-4 TGTGCCAGCAGACCTGACAGAACTAACTATGGCTACACCTTC CASRPDRTNYGYTF
TRBD1 TRBJ2-5 TRBV14 TGTGCCAGCAGCCAACCGAGGACAGGGTTGGGGGAGACCCAGTACTTC CASSQPRTGLGETQYF
TRBD2 TRBJ2-7 TRBV5-1 TGCGCCAGCAGCTTGACTCTAGCGGGAGCGGCCGAGCAGTACTTC CASSLTLAGAAEQYF
TRBD1 TRBJ1-2 TRBV6-5 TGTGCCAGCAGTCCAACCAGGGGGCGCCGCTATGGCTACACCTTC CASSPTRGRRYGYTF
- TRBJ1-4 TRBV5-4 TGTGCCAGCAGCTTTGGACGGGGTAATGAAAAACTGTTTTTT CASSFGRGNEKLFF
TRBD1 TRBJ1-3 TRBV11-2 TGTGCCAGCACCCAGGGGGTGCCTGGAAACACCATATATTTT CASTQGVPGNTIYF
TRBD1 TRBJ1-5 TRBV6-1 TGTGCCAGCAGTGGTTACGACAGGGGAGGACAGCCCCAGCATTTT CASSGYDRGGQPQHF
- TRBJ1-1 TRBV7-9 TGTGCCAGCAGCTTACCCGGACAGCCCTCTGGAGCTTTCTTT CASSLPGQPSGAFF
TRBD1 TRBJ2-2 TRBV6-6 TGTGCCAGCAGCGACAGGGGAACCGGGGAGCTGTTTTTT CASSDRGTGELFF